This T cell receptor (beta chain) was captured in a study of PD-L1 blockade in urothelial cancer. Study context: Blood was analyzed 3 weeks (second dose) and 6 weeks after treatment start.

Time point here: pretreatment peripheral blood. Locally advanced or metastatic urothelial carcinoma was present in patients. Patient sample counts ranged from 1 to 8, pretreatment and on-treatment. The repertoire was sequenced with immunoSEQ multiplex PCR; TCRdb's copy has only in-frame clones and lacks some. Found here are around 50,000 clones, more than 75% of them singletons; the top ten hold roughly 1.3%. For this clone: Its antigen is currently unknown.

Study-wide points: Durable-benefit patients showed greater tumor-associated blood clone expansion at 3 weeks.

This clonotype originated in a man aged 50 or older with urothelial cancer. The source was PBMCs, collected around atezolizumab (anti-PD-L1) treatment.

The CDR3 region is CASSENSGTTLSYEQYF. The CDR3 coding sequence is TGTGCCAGCAGTGAAAACTCCGGGACAACCCTCTCCTACGAGCAGTACTTC. The rearrangement uses TRBV6-1 and TRBJ2-7; D is possibly TRBD1 (6 bases). CDR3 length equals 17 residues. Germline CDR1 reads MNHNS; CDR2 reads SASEGT. V was shortened by 2 bases and J by 0 bases, with 17 bases between the two germline ends.